These 10 T cell receptor beta chains originate from one sample sequenced in a study of preoperative IRX-2 immunotherapy in early breast cancer. Treatment: preoperative locoregional IRX-2 cytokine immunotherapy. The repertoire was sequenced with immunoSEQ multiplex PCR; TCRdb's copy has only in-frame clones and lacks some. In the table there are approximately 100,000 clones, just over 85% of which are singletons. Sequences were derived from tumor tissue, sampled after IRX-2 immunotherapy. The receptors shown here come from a human donor with breast cancer.

A single count supports this clone. V is TRBV19 and J is TRBJ1-3; D not certain. There are 13 residues in the CDR3. Germline V gene lookup returns CDR1 LNHDA and CDR2 SQIVND (reference sequence). V lost 6 bases and J lost 0, with 6 bases in between. Here the CDR3 reads CASRRASGNTIYF. DNA of the CDR3: TGTGCCAGTAGAAGGGCCTCTGGAAACACCATATATTTT.

This chain links TRBV6-7 with TRBJ1-2; a possible D gene is TRBD1 (6 bases). TRBV6-7 is placed among ORFs of uncertain function. Trimming removed 7 bases at V and 8 bases at J, with 14 bases between. The CDR3 consists of 12 residues. CDR3: CASKLSTGGYTF. CDR3 coding DNA: TGTGCCAGCAAGCTATCGACAGGCGGCTACACCTTC.

V is TRBV7-7 and J is TRBJ2-3; D is possibly TRBD1 (6 bases). The V gene's germline CDR1 is SSHAT and CDR2 FNYEAQ (reference sequence). V gave up 4 bases and J gave up 2 bases, with 13 bases separating them. The length of the CDR3 is 15 residues. CDR3 DNA sequence: TGTGCCAGCAGCTCCCGGGACACCTACACAGATACGCAGTATTTT. Translating it yields CASSSRDTYTDTQYF.

The V call is TRBV29-1, the J call TRBJ1-1; 9 bases align to TRBD1. The CDR3 extends over 13 amino acids. V shed 4 bases, J shed 5 bases, and the junction held 5 bases outside the gene matches. The germline gives CDR1 SQVTM, CDR2 ANQGSEA. The DNA of the CDR3 is TGCAGCGTTGCCAGGACAGGGGAAACTGAAGCTTTCTTT. The encoded protein is CSVARTGETEAFF. The complete variable domain, with remaining parts taken from reference TRBV29-1 and TRBJ1-1, reads SAVISQKPSRDICQRGTSLTIQCQVDSQVTMMFWYRQQPGQSLTLIATANQGSEATYESGFVIDKFPISRPNLTFSTLTVSNMSPEDSSIYLCSVARTGETEAFFGQGTRLTVV.

The chain carries TRBV29-1 and TRBJ1-3; 9 bases fit TRBD1. Trimming at V came to 6 bases and at J to 4 bases, leaving 10 bases not matched to a gene. Germline CDR1 SQVTM, CDR2 ANQGSEA. The CDR3 covers 15 residues. The CDR3 region is CSVLPDRGSGNTIYF. CDR3 bases: TGCAGCGTCCTCCCAGACAGGGGGTCCGGAAACACCATATATTTT.

CDR3 sequence (DNA): TGTGCCAGCAGTTTTACGGACCGGACTGAAGCTTTCTTT. It is translated as CASSFTDRTEAFF. This chain links TRBV28 with TRBJ1-1; D ambiguous. Trimming stripped 3 bases from V and 5 bases from J, with 10 bases between. Germline V lookup: CDR1 MDHEN, CDR2 SYDVKM. This CDR3 comprises 13 residues.

The chain is built from TRBV5-1 and TRBJ1-6; TRBD1 agrees at 10 bases. The V segment lost 8 bases and the J segment 7 bases; nucleotides outside the gene matches: 6. The V gene's germline CDR1 is SGHRS and CDR2 YFSETQ. The CDR3 runs to 14 residues. In DNA, the CDR3 is TGCGCCAGTGCCCGGGACAGGGGCAATTCACCCCTCCACTTT. The encoded protein is CASARDRGNSPLHF.

This clone appeared once. J is TRBJ2-3 and V is TRBV12-5; D unclear. Looked up from germline, CDR1 is LGHNT and CDR2 is FRNRAP. This CDR3 has 13 amino acids. V lost 0 bases and J lost 3, with 4 bases in between. The chain's CDR3 is CASGLVRTDTQYF. As DNA, the CDR3 is TGTGCTAGTGGTTTGGTACGAACAGATACGCAGTATTTT.

The genes are TRBV4-1 and TRBJ1-5; 7 bases match TRBD1. This CDR3 spans 15 amino acids. Germline CDR1 and CDR2: MGHRA and YSYEKL. The V gene end was trimmed by 4 bases and the J gene end by 2 bases; junction bases not matched to a gene: 5. The CDR3 loop reads CASSRYGTGNQPQHF. The CDR3 bases are TGCGCCAGCAGCCGATATGGGACAGGCAATCAGCCCCAGCATTTT.

The chain has TRBV6-8 and TRBJ1-5; D is ambiguous. V lost 7 bases and J 0 bases, leaving 28 bases between the germline ends. This CDR3 is built from 20 residues. The germline CDR1 and CDR2 sequences are MNHGY and SAAAGT. CDR3 amino acids: CASKARRTNSPLYSNQPQHF. The DNA of the CDR3 is TGTGCCAGCAAGGCCAGGAGGACTAATTCCCCCCTTTATAGCAATCAGCCCCAGCATTTT.